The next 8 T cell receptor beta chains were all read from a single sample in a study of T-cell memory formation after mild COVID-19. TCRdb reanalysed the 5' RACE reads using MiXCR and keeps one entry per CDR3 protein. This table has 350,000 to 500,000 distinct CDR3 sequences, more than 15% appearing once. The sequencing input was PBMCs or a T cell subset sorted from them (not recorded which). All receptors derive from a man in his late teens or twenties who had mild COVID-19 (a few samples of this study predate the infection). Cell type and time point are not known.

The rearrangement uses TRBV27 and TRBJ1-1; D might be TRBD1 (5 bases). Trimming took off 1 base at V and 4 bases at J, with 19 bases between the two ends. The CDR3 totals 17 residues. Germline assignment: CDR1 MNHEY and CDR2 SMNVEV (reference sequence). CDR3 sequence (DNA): TGTGCCAGCAGTTTATTCGGGGGGGGAATTCAGGGCACTGAAGCTTTCTTT. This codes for CASSLFGGGIQGTEAFF.

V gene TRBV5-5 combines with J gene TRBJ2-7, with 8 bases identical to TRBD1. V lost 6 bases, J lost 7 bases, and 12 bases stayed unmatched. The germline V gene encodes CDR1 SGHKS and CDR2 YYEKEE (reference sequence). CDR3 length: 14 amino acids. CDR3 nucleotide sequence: TGTGCCAGCACCGCCTCCTCTCGGGACAGGGAGCAGTACGTC. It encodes CASTASSRDREQYV.

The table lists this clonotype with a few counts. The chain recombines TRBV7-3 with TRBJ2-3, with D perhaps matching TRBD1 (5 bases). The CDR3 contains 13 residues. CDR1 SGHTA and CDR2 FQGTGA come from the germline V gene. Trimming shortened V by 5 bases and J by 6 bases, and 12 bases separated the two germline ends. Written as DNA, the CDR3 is TGTGCCAGCAGCCCAGGGCCGGATGATACGCAGTATTTT. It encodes CASSPGPDDTQYF.

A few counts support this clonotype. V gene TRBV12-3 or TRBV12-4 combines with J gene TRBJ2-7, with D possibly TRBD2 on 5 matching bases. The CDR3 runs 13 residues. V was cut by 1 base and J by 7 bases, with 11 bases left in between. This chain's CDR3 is CASSLGSGVEQYF. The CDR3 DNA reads TGTGCCAGCAGTTTAGGTTCCGGGGTGGAGCAGTACTTC.

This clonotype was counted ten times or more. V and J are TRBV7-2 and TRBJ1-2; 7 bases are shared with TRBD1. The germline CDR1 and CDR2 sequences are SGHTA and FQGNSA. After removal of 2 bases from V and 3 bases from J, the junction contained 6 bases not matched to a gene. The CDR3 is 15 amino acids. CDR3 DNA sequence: TGTGCCAGCAGCTTATACGTCGGACAGGACTATGGCTACACCTTC. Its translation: CASSLYVGQDYGYTF. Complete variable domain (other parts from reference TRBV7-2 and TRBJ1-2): GAGVSQSPSNKVTEKGKDVELRCDPISGHTALYWYRQSLGQGLEFLIYFQGNSAPDKSGLPSDRFSAERTGGSVSTLTIQRTQQEDSAVYLCASSLYVGQDYGYTFGSGTRLTVV.

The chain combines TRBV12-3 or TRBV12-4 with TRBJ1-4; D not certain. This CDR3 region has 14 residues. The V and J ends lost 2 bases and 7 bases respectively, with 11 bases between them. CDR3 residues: CASSLRMESEKLFF. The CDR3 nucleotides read TGTGCCAGCAGTTTACGGATGGAATCTGAAAAACTGTTTTTT.

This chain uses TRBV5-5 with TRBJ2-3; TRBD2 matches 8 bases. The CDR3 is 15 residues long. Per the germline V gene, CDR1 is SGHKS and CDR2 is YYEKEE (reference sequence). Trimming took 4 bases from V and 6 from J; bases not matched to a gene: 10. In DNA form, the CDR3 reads TGTGCCAGCAGCATCACGAGAAGACTAGCGGATACGCAGTATTTT. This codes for CASSITRRLADTQYF.

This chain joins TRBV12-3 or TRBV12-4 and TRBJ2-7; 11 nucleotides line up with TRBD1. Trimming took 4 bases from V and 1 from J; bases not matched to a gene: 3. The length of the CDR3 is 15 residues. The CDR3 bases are TGTGCCAGCAGTTGGGACAGGGGGTATTCCTACGAGCAGTACTTC. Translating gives CASSWDRGYSYEQYF.